This TCR beta chain was recovered during a study of T cell responses to AZD1222 COVID-19 vaccine. Study-wide results and caveats: Repertoire sampling happened only post peak T cell response. The donor cohort was predominantly white British with a female majority, and clonal diversity may have been underestimated. Just a handful of AZD1222 recipients were seropositive at baseline.

Whether given at about 4 or about 12 weeks, second doses were pooled. Points on this clone: Its antigen is as yet unknown.

V was pared by 1 base and J by 2 bases, with 8 bases between. CDR3 length: 15 residues. Germline V gene data show CDR1 as SEHNR and CDR2 as FQNEAQ (reference sequence). The data were produced by immunoSEQ multiplex PCR, yet TCRdb's version contains in-frame clones alone and is incomplete. This table has tens of thousands of clones, less than 95% appearing once. The chain links TRBV7-9 to TRBJ1-4; unclear D gene. The sequencing used peripheral blood, collected 28 days after the second AZD1222 dose. This sequence was found in an adult who received the AZD1222 COVID-19 vaccine. Here the CDR3 DNA reads TGTGCCAGCAGCTTAGGGCAGGATACTAATGAAAAACTGTTTTTT. This translates into CASSLGQDTNEKLFF.